This T cell receptor beta chain was documented in a study of blood T cell repertoires in COVID-19. Looking at the study overall: Researchers got acute and convalescent COVID-19 samples from the United States, Italy and Spain.

In germline, CDR1 is SGHAT, CDR2 FQDESV (reference sequence). The CDR3 has 15 amino acids. V dropped 5 bases and J dropped 6 bases, with 19 bases sitting between them. Repertoires were generated with immunoSEQ multiplex PCR, while TCRdb's copy carries only in-frame clones and drops some. This sample has approximately 200,000 clones, with approximately 87% found just once. This TCR was recovered from a woman aged 45-65 years with acute or convalescent COVID-19. The source material was peripheral blood. The chain carries TRBV11-1 and TRBJ1-2, with D tentatively TRBD1 (6 bases). In DNA form, the CDR3 reads TGTGCCAGCAGCCTGTACAGGGTGCCGGAGGATGGCTACACCTTC. Translation: CASSLYRVPEDGYTF.